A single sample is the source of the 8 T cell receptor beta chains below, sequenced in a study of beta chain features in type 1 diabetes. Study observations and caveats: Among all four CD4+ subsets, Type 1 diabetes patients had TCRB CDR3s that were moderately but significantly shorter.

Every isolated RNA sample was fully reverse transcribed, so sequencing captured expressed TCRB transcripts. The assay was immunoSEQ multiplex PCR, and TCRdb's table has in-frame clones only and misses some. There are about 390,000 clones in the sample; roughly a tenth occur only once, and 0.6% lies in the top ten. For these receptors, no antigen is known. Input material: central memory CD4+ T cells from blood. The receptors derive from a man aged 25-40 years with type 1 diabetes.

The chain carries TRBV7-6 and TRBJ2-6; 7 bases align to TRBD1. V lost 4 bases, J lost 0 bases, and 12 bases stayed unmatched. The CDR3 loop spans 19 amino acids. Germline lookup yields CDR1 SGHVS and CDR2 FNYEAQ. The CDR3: CASSSQRGQPISGANVLTF. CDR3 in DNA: TGTGCCAGCAGCTCACAAAGGGGACAGCCCATCTCTGGGGCCAACGTCCTGACTTTC.

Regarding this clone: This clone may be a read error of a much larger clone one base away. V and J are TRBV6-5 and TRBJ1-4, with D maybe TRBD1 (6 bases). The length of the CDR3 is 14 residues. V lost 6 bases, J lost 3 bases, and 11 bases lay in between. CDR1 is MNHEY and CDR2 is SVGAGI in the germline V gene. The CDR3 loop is CASSLQGANEKLFF. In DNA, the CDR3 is TGTGCCAGCAGCCTACAGGGTGCTAATGAAAAACTGTTTTTT.

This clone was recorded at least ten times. The CDR3 DNA reads as TGTGCCAGCAGAAGGAACCATGAGCAGTTCTTC. Its translation is CASRRNHEQFF. This sequence joins TRBV28 and TRBJ2-1; D not certain. This CDR3 region has 11 residues. Trimming stripped 6 bases from V and 8 bases from J, with 8 bases between. The germline gives CDR1 MDHEN, CDR2 SYDVKM.

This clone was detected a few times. The CDR3 DNA reads as TGTGCCAGCAGCTTGGACTGGGGTAATGAAAAACTGTTTTTT. Its translation is CASSLDWGNEKLFF. This chain links TRBV5-8 with TRBJ1-4; D is unclear. Trimming took off 0 bases at V and 4 bases at J, with 7 bases between the two ends. Germline-derived CDR1 and CDR2 are SGHTS and YDEGEE. This CDR3 region has 14 residues.

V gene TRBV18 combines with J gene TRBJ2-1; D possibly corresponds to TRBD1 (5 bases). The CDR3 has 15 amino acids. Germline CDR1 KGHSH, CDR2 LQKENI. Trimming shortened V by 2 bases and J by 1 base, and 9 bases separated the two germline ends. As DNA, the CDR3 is TGTGCCAGCTCACCATCCAGGGTTTCCTACAATGAGCAGTTCTTC. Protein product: CASSPSRVSYNEQFF.

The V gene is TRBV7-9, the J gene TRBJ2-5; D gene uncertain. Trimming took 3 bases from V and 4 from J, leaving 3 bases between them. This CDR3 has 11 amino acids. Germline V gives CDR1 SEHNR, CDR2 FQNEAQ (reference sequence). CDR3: CASSFPETQYF. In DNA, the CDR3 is TGTGCCAGCAGCTTTCCAGAGACCCAGTACTTC.

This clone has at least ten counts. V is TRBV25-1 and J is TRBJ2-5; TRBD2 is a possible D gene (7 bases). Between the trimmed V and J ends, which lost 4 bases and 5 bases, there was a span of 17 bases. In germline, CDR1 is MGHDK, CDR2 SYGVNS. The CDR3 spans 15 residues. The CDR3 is CASSAPYREGETQYF. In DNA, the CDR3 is TGTGCCAGCAGTGCTCCGTACAGGGAGGGGGAGACCCAGTACTTC.

The CDR3 is CASSQDHLEQYF. The CDR3 DNA is TGTGCCAGCAGCCAAGATCATCTCGAGCAGTACTTC. The chain employs TRBV14 and TRBJ2-7; unclear D gene. This CDR3 contains 12 residues. Trimming took off 0 bases at V and 6 bases at J, with 6 bases between the two ends. Per germline, CDR1 SGHDN and CDR2 FVKESK.